This T cell receptor (beta chain) was observed in a study of blood T cell repertoires in COVID-19. Study background: Both acute and convalescent COVID-19 samples were obtained from the United States, Italy and Spain. T cells, B-cell-depleted T cells, or PBMCs provided the cDNA or gDNA that served as material.

Concerning this clone itself: Distinct nucleotide sequences in the sample also encode this CDR3.

The data were produced by immunoSEQ multiplex PCR, yet TCRdb's version contains in-frame clones alone and is incomplete. The table lists approximately 290,000 clones, approximately 89% of them singletons. Patients from Seattle were sampled longitudinally, starting during active infection. The CDR3 is made up of 13 amino acids. Trimming took 6 bases from V and 5 from J, leaving 11 bases between them. The sequenced sample was peripheral blood. The chain joins TRBV12-3 or TRBV12-4 to TRBJ1-5, with D possibly matching TRBD1 (5 bases). The source is a woman between 25 and 40 years old with COVID-19, enrolled during active disease. CDR3 region: CASRQTGDQPQHF. DNA for the CDR3: TGTGCCAGCAGACAAACGGGGGATCAGCCCCAGCATTTT.